This section outlines one T cell receptor (beta chain) sequence together with its context. Which antigen it targets is not known. No much larger clonotype is one base removed from it; base qualities were not supplied. Genomic DNA was extracted from sorted cells for sequencing of the TCRbeta CDR3 region. The immunoSEQ Assay was used for sequencing of TCRbeta CDR3 regions. TCRdb provides this immuneACCESS table in a form limited to in-frame rearrangements. Some clones are lacking; in checked studies, under half of them reflect an unresolved V gene, and why the rest are absent is not known. This sample holds 64,000 or so clones; 65% to 90% were observed only once. Approximately 0.64% of the sample belongs to the ten largest clones. This sample was included in a study of OX40 agonist ivuxolimab in advanced cancers. A note on the overall study: Ivuxolimab was an agonistic, fully human IgG2 monoclonal antibody directed against OX40 (CD134), a costimulatory receptor. Intravenous ivuxolimab was administered to patients every 2 weeks at six dose levels: 0.01, 0.1, 0.3, 1.5, 3 and 10 mg/kg. Of the roughly 54 patients in dose escalation, about 19 had hepatocellular carcinoma, some 15 had melanoma, 9 had renal cell carcinoma and 9 had head and neck cancer. A male proportion of 82.7% and a mean age of around 60 years, ranging from about 20 to 79, were recorded for the dose-escalation cohort. Prior anti-PD-1, anti-PD-L1 or anti-CTLA-4 therapy was permitted, and checkpoint inhibitors had been received by less than 45% of dose-escalation patients. Partial responses occurred in three dose-escalation patients, of whom one had hepatocellular carcinoma and two had cutaneous melanoma. The point of sequencing TCRbeta in the periphery was to test whether ivuxolimab changed TCR sequence diversity and drove clonal T-cell expansion. The monotherapy dose-escalation portion (N ≈ 56 patients) of the phase I ivuxolimab trial is reported in the paper.

Patients with autoimmune disease history or receiving systemic immunosuppression were excluded from the trial. Peripheral blood for TCR sequencing was drawn from every dose cohort at baseline, at cycle 4 day 1 and at cycle 7 day 1. Samples were obtained from an open-label, multicenter, first-in-human phase I dose-escalation trial of ivuxolimab. Adults with locally advanced or metastatic melanoma, renal cell carcinoma, hepatocellular carcinoma or head and neck squamous cell carcinoma were enrolled in the trial. Before TCR sequencing, CD4+ T cells and CD8+ T cells from peripheral blood were sorted into separate populations. CDR1 and CDR2 (MNHEY, SMNVEV) derive from the germline V gene (reference sequence). The CDR3 measures 14 amino acids from cysteine to phenylalanine. The entry retains the CDR3 DNA only, 42 bases that are in frame from base 1. V is trimmed back by 8 bases and J by 0 bases, and the junction contains 4 bases that no gene match accounts for.

The paper's findings and limits, for the study overall: At doses of 0.1 to 3.0 mg/kg, clonal expansion of both CD4+ and CD8+ T cells in blood was seen between baseline and week 6. Low levels of normalized T-cell clonal expansion were also seen in some patients who did not respond. In the 0.1-3.0 mg/kg groups, partial responders had among the lowest normalized peripheral clonal expansion, particularly in CD8+ T cells. Antigen specificity was not determined for the clonally expanded peripheral T cells. After ivuxolimab, expanded clones were on average more numerous among CD8+ T cells than among CD4+ T cells.

This TCR derives from an adult with an advanced solid tumor such as melanoma, head and neck, liver or kidney cancer. Sequenced material: CD4+ or CD8+ T cells sorted from blood, taken in a trial of the OX40 agonist ivuxolimab. The receptor chain draws on TRBV27 and TRBJ2-1; TRBD2 matches 7 bases in the middle. DNA sequence: TGTGCCAGCCAAAGCGGGACCTCCTACAATGAGCAGTTCTTC. This yields the protein CASQSGTSYNEQFF.